These 14 T cell receptor beta chains share one sample of origin, sequenced in a study of T cell responses to AZD1222 COVID-19 vaccine. Assay: immunoSEQ multiplex PCR; the TCRdb copy retains only in-frame clones and omits some. This sample has around 130,000 clones, with 80% to 90% found just once. The source was peripheral blood, collected on day 0 of AZD1222 vaccination. All receptors come from an adult in good health.

This clone was detected only once. This chain connects TRBV18 to TRBJ1-2; the match to TRBD1 covers 7 bases. Germline CDR1 reads KGHSH; CDR2 reads LQKENI. V was clipped by 3 bases and J by 1 base; unmatched bases: 5. This CDR3 contains 15 residues. Written as DNA, the CDR3 is TGTGCCAGCTCACCGGGACAGTGGAGTAACTATGGCTACACCTTC. Its translation is CASSPGQWSNYGYTF. The full variable domain, in which reference TRBV18 and TRBJ1-2 provide the parts outside the CDR3, is NAGVMQNPRHLVRRRGQEARLRCSPMKGHSHVYWYRQLPEEGLKFMVYLQKENIIDESGMPKERFSAEFPKEGPSILRIQQVVRGDSAAYFCASSPGQWSNYGYTFGSGTRLTVV.

In this sample, this clone turned up once. The CDR3 DNA follows: TGTGCCAGTAGCCGGGACAGGGGAGGCGAGCAGTACTTC. It is translated as CASSRDRGGEQYF. The chain joins TRBV19 to TRBJ2-7; 10 positions match TRBD1. Unmatched junction bases numbered 5, after V lost 6 bases and J lost 6 bases. This CDR3 spans 13 amino acids. The germline V gene encodes CDR1 LNHDA and CDR2 SQIVND (reference sequence).

This clone was seen only a few times. This chain uses TRBV7-3 with TRBJ2-3; 8 bases line up with TRBD2. V was clipped by 0 bases and J by 0 bases; unmatched bases: 8. The germline V gene has CDR1 SGHTA and CDR2 FQGTGA. The CDR3 consists of 18 residues. CDR3 nucleotide sequence: TGTGCCAGCAGCTTAACGGCGGGGGGTTCCGGTAGCACAGATACGCAGTATTTT. It codes for CASSLTAGGSGSTDTQYF.

The J gene is TRBJ1-1, the V gene TRBV24-1, with D perhaps TRBD1 (6 bases). The germline V gene has CDR1 KGHDR and CDR2 SFDVKD. This CDR3 has 14 amino acids. Trimming left V 5 bases short and J 1 base short, with 10 bases between. CDR3 loop: CATSGQGPNTEAFF. CDR3 sequence (DNA): TGTGCCACCAGTGGTCAGGGGCCGAACACTGAAGCTTTCTTT.

V is TRBV19 and J is TRBJ2-7, with D tentatively TRBD2 (5 bases). Looked up from germline, CDR1 is LNHDA and CDR2 is SQIVND (reference sequence). With 1 base removed from V and 0 bases from J, the gap between germline ends came to 13 bases. The CDR3 has 16 amino acids. The CDR3: CASSIVAREGSYEQYF. The CDR3 DNA follows: TGTGCCAGTAGTATAGTTGCCAGAGAGGGCTCCTACGAGCAGTACTTC.

This clone was found once. The CDR3 reads CASSLGQGQDTQYF. DNA for the CDR3: TGCGCCAGCAGCTTGGGACAGGGGCAAGATACGCAGTATTTT. The V gene is TRBV5-1, the J gene TRBJ2-3; TRBD1 matches 8 bases. V lost 0 bases and J lost 5; bases outside the gene matches: 2. Per the germline V gene, CDR1 is SGHRS and CDR2 is YFSETQ. CDR3 size: 14 residues.

The chain couples TRBV9 to TRBJ2-2; TRBD1 matches 10 bases. Trimming took 0 bases from V and 4 from J; bases not matched to a gene: 3. This CDR3 has 16 amino acids. Germline V CDR1 and CDR2: SGDLS, YYNGEE. The CDR3 coding sequence is TGTGCCAGCAGCGTAGATAGGACAGGGGGCACCGGGGAGCTGTTTTTT. Translating it yields CASSVDRTGGTGELFF.

V and J are TRBV14 and TRBJ2-6, with 9 nucleotides matching TRBD2. V was pared by 3 bases and J by 0 bases, with 18 bases of the junction left unmatched. Germline-derived CDR1 and CDR2 are SGHDN and FVKESK. The CDR3 extends over 22 amino acids. The CDR3 loop is CASSQYVVWREGRFSGANVLTF. CDR3 coding DNA: TGTGCCAGCAGCCAGTATGTCGTCTGGCGGGAGGGACGATTCTCTGGGGCCAACGTCCTGACTTTC.

The V and J genes are TRBV3-1 (or the pseudogene TRBV3-2) and TRBJ1-1; D gene uncertain. Trimming took off 4 bases at V and 3 bases at J, with 15 bases between the two ends. Per germline, CDR1 LGHDT and CDR2 YNNKEL (reference sequence). The CDR3 is made up of 15 amino acids. CDR3 sequence: CASSRVRVDHTEAFF. The CDR3 bases are TGTGCCAGCAGCCGGGTTCGGGTAGACCACACTGAAGCTTTCTTT.

The chain recombines TRBV6-6 with TRBJ1-5, with D uncertain. The CDR3 covers 12 residues. V gave up 6 bases and J gave up 3 bases, with 6 bases separating them. Germline V CDR1 and CDR2: MNHNY, SVGAGI (reference sequence). CDR3 nucleotide sequence: TGTGCCAGCAGGGCAACCAATCAGCCCCAGCATTTT. It translates to CASRATNQPQHF.

This clone was counted a few times. The rearrangement uses TRBV3-1 (or the pseudogene TRBV3-2) and TRBJ1-2, with D possibly TRBD1 on 5 matching bases. CDR3 length: 13 amino acids. V lost 4 bases, J lost 8 bases, and 14 bases lay in between. Germline CDR1 LGHDT, CDR2 YNNKEL (reference sequence). The CDR3 sequence is CASSRGQVRGYTF. CDR3 bases: TGTGCCAGCAGCCGAGGACAAGTCCGGGGCTACACCTTC.

The chain uses TRBV29-1 and TRBJ2-2; D ambiguous. CDR3 length: 13 amino acids. With 2 bases removed from V and 1 base from J, the gap between germline ends came to 5 bases. The V gene's germline CDR1 is SQVTM and CDR2 ANQGSEA. CDR3 in DNA: TGCAGCGTTGAATCAGGGAACACCGGGGAGCTGTTTTTT. Its translation: CSVESGNTGELFF.

J is TRBJ1-3 and V is TRBV18; possible D gene TRBD1, 6 bases. Trimming took off 2 bases at V and 0 bases at J, with 17 bases between the two ends. This CDR3 comprises 18 residues. Per the germline V gene, CDR1 is KGHSH and CDR2 is LQKENI. In nucleotides, the CDR3 is TGTGCCAGCTCACCATACCCAGGGGCCATCGGCTCTGGAAACACCATATATTTT. Its protein product is CASSPYPGAIGSGNTIYF.

The genes are TRBV5-1 and TRBJ1-5; 8 bases align to TRBD1. Trimming removed 0 bases from V and 6 bases from J; junction bases left unmatched: 2. The CDR3 is 14 amino acids. The V gene's germline CDR1 is SGHRS and CDR2 YFSETQ. CDR3: CASSLGTGSQPQHF. The CDR3 DNA is TGCGCCAGCAGCTTGGGGACAGGGAGTCAGCCCCAGCATTTT.